This passage covers 26 T cell receptor beta chains from one sample sequenced in a study of cytomegalovirus exposure and HLA in healthy donors. The PCR made use of 60 Vbeta and 13 Jbeta primers. TCRdb's table, derived via immunoSEQ multiplex PCR, lists solely in-frame clones and lacks some. Recorded for this sample: about 84,000 clones. Input material: PBMCs. Every receptor here comes from a man aged 50-59 years in good health and CMV-seronegative.

This chain uses TRBV18 with TRBJ2-7; TRBD1 aligns across 7 bases. Trimming cost V 3 bases and J 3 bases; bases outside gene matches: 8. The CDR3 spans 15 residues. Germline loops: CDR1 KGHSH, CDR2 LQKENI. The CDR3 nucleotides are TGTGCCAGCTCACCGGACAGGAATGCAAACTACGAGCAGTACTTC. Translation: CASSPDRNANYEQYF. Full variable domain (missing parts from reference TRBV18 and TRBJ2-7): NAGVMQNPRHLVRRRGQEARLRCSPMKGHSHVYWYRQLPEEGLKFMVYLQKENIIDESGMPKERFSAEFPKEGPSILRIQQVVRGDSAAYFCASSPDRNANYEQYFGPGTRLTVT.

The chain employs TRBV11-2 and TRBJ2-1; D possibly corresponds to TRBD1 (5 bases). The germline gives CDR1 SGHAT, CDR2 FQNNGV. The V end lost 1 base, the J end lost 4 bases, and 11 bases lay between the germline ends. The CDR3 consists of 15 residues. The CDR3 is CASSLARTPYNEQFF. DNA for the CDR3: TGTGCCAGCAGCTTAGCCCGGACACCTTACAATGAGCAGTTCTTC.

Remarks on this clone: Other DNA sequences of this sample code for an identical CDR3. The rearrangement joins TRBV19 to TRBJ2-2; D remains unclear. CDR1 and CDR2 from the germline V gene are LNHDA and SQIVND (reference sequence). The CDR3 totals 15 residues. V lost 3 bases and J 4 bases, leaving 12 bases between the germline ends. In DNA, the CDR3 is TGTGCCAGTAGTATGCAGGCCACCGTCACCGGGGAGCTGTTTTTT. Amino acid sequence: CASSMQATVTGELFF. Drawing the rest from reference TRBV19 and TRBJ2-2, the complete variable domain is DGGITQSPKYLFRKEGQNVTLSCEQNLNHDAMYWYRQDPGQGLRLIYYSQIVNDFQKGDIAEGYSVSREKKESFPLTVTSAQKNPTAFYLCASSMQATVTGELFFGEGSRLTVL.

The V call is TRBV9, the J call TRBJ2-3; possible D gene TRBD2, 7 bases. The CDR3 covers 19 residues. V lost 4 bases to trimming and J lost 3 bases, with 27 bases between them. Germline V gene data show CDR1 as SGDLS and CDR2 as YYNGEE. The CDR3 protein is CASSPLFTGGGRGTDTQYF. CDR3 sequence (DNA): TGTGCCAGCAGCCCTCTCTTTACTGGTGGGGGGAGGGGGACAGATACGCAGTATTTT.

The chain is built from TRBV7-3 and TRBJ1-2; TRBD1 aligns across 9 bases. V was clipped by 5 bases and J by 4 bases; unmatched bases: 2. The CDR3 covers 13 residues. CDR1 and CDR2 from the germline V gene are SGHTA and FQGTGA. The CDR3 region has the DNA TGTGCCAGCAGCCCGGACAGGGGCTATGGCTACACCTTC. Protein: CASSPDRGYGYTF.

The chain employs TRBV10-2 and TRBJ1-2, with 7 bases that match TRBD1. The V gene's germline CDR1 is WSHSY and CDR2 SAAADI. After removal of 7 bases from V and 3 bases from J, the junction contained 5 bases not matched to a gene. CDR3 length: 13 residues. The CDR3 spells CASNDRAYYGYTF. As DNA, the CDR3 is TGCGCCAGCAACGACAGGGCCTACTATGGCTACACCTTC.

The chain has TRBV27 and TRBJ1-4, with 9 nucleotides matching TRBD1. The CDR3 is made up of 14 amino acids. Germline CDR1 is MNHEY and CDR2 is SMNVEV (reference sequence). Trimming took 6 bases from V and 6 from J; bases not matched to a gene: 5. The CDR3 nucleotides read TGTGCCAGCAGGTTGACAGGGGGTCATGAAAAACTGTTTTTT. Residues: CASRLTGGHEKLFF.

The chain carries TRBV5-6 and TRBJ2-1; 8 bases are a match to TRBD2. The CDR3 is 14 amino acids. V lost 0 bases, J lost 13 bases, and 9 bases stayed unmatched. Germline values: CDR1 SGHDT, CDR2 YYEEEE. The CDR3 loop is CASSLVTGGGPQFF. CDR3 DNA sequence: TGTGCCAGCAGCTTGGTTACCGGGGGGGGTCCACAGTTCTTC.

This chain joins TRBV28 and TRBJ1-5; no firm D call. V lost 3 bases, J lost 6 bases, and 12 bases lay in between. The CDR3 has 14 amino acids. CDR1 and CDR2 from the germline V gene are MDHEN and SYDVKM. CDR3: CASSLSPGPQPQHF. CDR3 DNA sequence: TGTGCCAGCAGTTTGAGTCCAGGTCCTCAGCCCCAGCATTTT.

The chain has TRBV5-1 and TRBJ1-4, with TRBD1 matching over 7 bases. This CDR3 contains 18 residues. Germline V lookup: CDR1 SGHRS, CDR2 YFSETQ. The trim removed 0 bases at V and 0 bases at J, leaving 8 bases unmatched. CDR3 in amino acids: CASSLGVTGLATNEKLFF. The CDR3 DNA sequence: TGCGCCAGCAGCTTGGGGGTGACAGGGTTGGCAACTAATGAAAAACTGTTTTTT.

The CDR3 loop is CASSLTGGSYGYTF. The DNA of the CDR3 is TGTGCCAGCAGTTTAACCGGGGGGAGCTATGGCTACACCTTC. This sequence joins TRBV27 and TRBJ1-2; weak D call: TRBD1 (5 bases). The CDR3 sequence is 14 residues long. The V end was cut by 2 bases, the J end by 4 bases, with 11 bases between. Germline V CDR1 and CDR2: MNHEY, SMNVEV (reference sequence).

The V and J genes are TRBV11-3 and TRBJ2-5; TRBD2 aligns across 13 bases. This CDR3 is built from 15 residues. V lost 5 bases and J lost 5; bases outside the gene matches: 5. In germline, CDR1 is SGHNT, CDR2 YENEEA. The CDR3 loop reads CASSRTSGGGETQYF. In DNA form, the CDR3 reads TGTGCCAGCAGCCGGACTAGCGGGGGTGGTGAGACCCAGTACTTC.

J is TRBJ2-1 and V is TRBV27; tentatively, D is TRBD2 (7 bases). The CDR3 sequence is 14 residues long. In germline, CDR1 is MNHEY, CDR2 SMNVEV (reference sequence). Trimming removed 0 bases at V and 5 bases at J, with 8 bases between. The CDR3 sequence: CASSLSGGDNEQFF. For the CDR3, the DNA is TGTGCCAGCAGTTTATCAGGGGGGGACAATGAGCAGTTCTTC.

Points on this clone: Compared with germline, one end of the junction differs, possibly owing to a read error. V gene TRBV7-7 combines with J gene TRBJ2-7; 7 bases match TRBD1. The CDR3 is 13 residues long. Germline CDR1 is SSHAT and CDR2 is FNYEAQ (reference sequence). The CDR3 region has the DNA TGTGCTAGCAGCTTAGATAGGGGACAGGAGCAGTACTTC. As protein: CASSLDRGQEQYF. Filled out from reference TRBV7-7 and TRBJ2-7, the complete variable domain reads GAGVSQSPRYKVTKRGQDVTLRCDPISSHATLYWYQQALGQGPEFLTYFNYEAQPDKSGLPSDRFSAERPEGSISTLTIQRTEQRDSAMYRCASSLDRGQEQYFGPGTRLTVT.

The CDR3 sequence is CASRGLAGAQSTDTQYF. The CDR3 nucleotides are TGTGCCAGCCGGGGACTAGCGGGGGCCCAAAGCACAGATACGCAGTATTTT. V gene TRBV7-8 combines with J gene TRBJ2-3; 14 bases fit TRBD2. Unmatched junction bases numbered 7, after V lost 8 bases and J lost 0 bases. The length of the CDR3 is 17 residues. Germline V gene sequence: CDR1 SGHVS, CDR2 FQNEAQ.

V and J are TRBV6-6 and TRBJ2-7; 7 bases agree with TRBD1. Germline values: CDR1 MNHNY, CDR2 SVGAGI (reference sequence). V lost 8 bases to trimming and J lost 2 bases; unmatched junction nucleotides: 15. CDR3 length: 16 amino acids. In nucleotides, the CDR3 is TGTGCCAGCGGTGCCTATCCCGGGACAGAAGCCTACGAGCAGTACTTC. Translating it yields CASGAYPGTEAYEQYF.

The J gene is TRBJ2-3, the V gene TRBV18; D perhaps matches TRBD2 (5 bases). Germline loops: CDR1 KGHSH, CDR2 LQKENI. CDR3 length equals 15 residues. V lost 4 bases and J 5 bases, leaving 16 bases between the germline ends. CDR3 sequence reads: CASSLSRTAGDTQYF. The CDR3 DNA follows: TGTGCCAGCTCACTCAGCCGGACTGCGGGAGATACGCAGTATTTT.

J is TRBJ1-1 and V is TRBV28, with a tentative D call TRBD1 (5 bases). The CDR3 is made up of 11 amino acids. The V gene lost 7 bases and the J gene lost 6 bases, with 9 bases spanning the gap. The germline V gene encodes CDR1 MDHEN and CDR2 SYDVKM. CDR3 protein: CASIRGSEAFF. The CDR3 DNA is TGTGCCAGCATCCGGGGGTCTGAAGCTTTCTTT.

V usage is TRBV29-1 and J usage is TRBJ2-2; the D gene is possibly TRBD1 (6 bases). V lost 6 bases and J 4 bases, leaving 18 bases between the germline ends. The germline V gene encodes CDR1 SQVTM and CDR2 ANQGSEA. CDR3 length equals 15 residues. The CDR3 sequence is CSVQKSRGITGELFF. The CDR3 nucleotides are TGCAGCGTCCAAAAATCCAGGGGAATCACCGGGGAGCTGTTTTTT.

The chain couples TRBV7-2 to TRBJ2-7; tentatively, D is TRBD1 (9 bases). Germline CDR1 reads SGHTA; CDR2 reads FQGNSA. The CDR3 sequence is 15 residues long. V was trimmed by 5 bases and J by 1 base, leaving 15 bases between them. The CDR3: CASSRGGQGSYEQYF. The CDR3 DNA sequence: TGTGCCAGCAGCCGGGGGGGACAGGGATCCTACGAGCAGTACTTC.

The chain has TRBV19 and TRBJ2-1; D perhaps matches TRBD2 (6 bases). The CDR3 sequence is 14 residues long. Germline CDR1 reads LNHDA; CDR2 reads SQIVND (reference sequence). Trimming shortened V by 6 bases and J by 8 bases, and 17 bases separated the two germline ends. CDR3 loop: CASSDPGLLHEQFF. CDR3 nucleotide sequence: TGTGCCAGTAGCGACCCGGGACTCCTCCATGAGCAGTTCTTC.

This chain links TRBV6-5 with TRBJ2-5; D perhaps matches TRBD2 (6 bases). The CDR3 runs to 15 residues. Germline lookup yields CDR1 MNHEY and CDR2 SVGAGI. V lost 2 bases to trimming and J lost 5 bases, with 15 bases between them. Written as DNA, the CDR3 is TGTGCCAGCAGTTACGGGCAGGGAGGTGGGGAGACCCAGTACTTC. This sequence encodes CASSYGQGGGETQYF.

The V gene is TRBV25-1, the J gene TRBJ1-3; a weak D match, TRBD1 (5 bases). Deletions cut 0 bases from V and 0 bases from J, with 9 bases between. This CDR3 is built from 16 residues. CDR1 is MGHDK, CDR2 SYGVNS, per germline. The CDR3 sequence: CASSEYGGRSGNTIYF. DNA of the CDR3: TGTGCCAGCAGTGAATACGGGGGACGCTCTGGAAACACCATATATTTT.

The chain carries TRBV18 and TRBJ1-6; D unresolved. Germline loops: CDR1 KGHSH, CDR2 LQKENI. The CDR3 has 13 amino acids. V lost 4 bases to trimming and J lost 7 bases, with 8 bases between them. The CDR3 sequence: CASSHSKNSPLHF. For the CDR3, the DNA is TGTGCCAGCTCACATTCTAAGAATTCACCCCTCCACTTT.

The chain is built from TRBV6-5 and TRBJ2-7, with D tentatively TRBD1 (5 bases). This CDR3 region has 13 residues. Germline CDR1 is MNHEY and CDR2 is SVGAGI. V was shortened by 6 bases and J by 6 bases, with 15 bases between the two germline ends. CDR3 amino acids: CASRDPGHLEQYF. CDR3 nucleotide sequence: TGTGCCAGCAGGGACCCTGGACACCTCGAGCAGTACTTC.

The V and J genes are TRBV6-5 and TRBJ2-3; TRBD1 matches 8 bases. Trimming cost V 8 bases and J 1 base; bases outside gene matches: 8. CDR3 length equals 15 residues. Germline CDR1 reads MNHEY; CDR2 reads SVGAGI. The CDR3 DNA follows: TGTGCCAGCTGCAGAAACAGGGGGGGCACAGATACGCAGTATTTT. It yields the protein CASCRNRGGTDTQYF.